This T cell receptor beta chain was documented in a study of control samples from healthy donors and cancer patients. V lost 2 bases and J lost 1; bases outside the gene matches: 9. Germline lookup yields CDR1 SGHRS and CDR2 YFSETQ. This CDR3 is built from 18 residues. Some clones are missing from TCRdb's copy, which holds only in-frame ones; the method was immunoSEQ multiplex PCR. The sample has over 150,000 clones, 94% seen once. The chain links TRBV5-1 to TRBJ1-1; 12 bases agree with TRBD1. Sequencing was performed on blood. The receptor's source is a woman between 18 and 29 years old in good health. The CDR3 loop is CASSLSGTGGAWNTEAFF. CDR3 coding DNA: TGCGCCAGCAGCTTATCGGGGACAGGGGGCGCATGGAACACTGAAGCTTTCTTT.